The 29 T cell receptor beta chains presented below share a single source sample, sequenced in a study of blood T cell repertoires in COVID-19. Libraries were prepared by immunoSEQ multiplex PCR; TCRdb keeps only in-frame clonotypes and omits some of them. In the table there are 290,000 or so clones, more than 75% of which are singletons. The sample comprised peripheral blood. These receptors all stem from a man in his sixties or seventies with acute or convalescent COVID-19.

This chain uses TRBV7-8 with TRBJ1-5; tentatively, D is TRBD1 (5 bases). V was shortened by 5 bases and J by 4 bases, with 15 bases between the two germline ends. The V gene's germline CDR1 is SGHVS and CDR2 FQNEAQ. The CDR3 totals 15 residues. The CDR3 protein is CASSLNTGFNQPQHF. CDR3 bases: TGTGCCAGCAGCCTGAACACAGGTTTTAATCAGCCCCAGCATTTT. The complete variable domain, with remaining parts taken from reference TRBV7-8 and TRBJ1-5, reads GAGVSQSPRYKVAKRGQDVALRCDPISGHVSLFWYQQALGQGPEFLTYFQNEAQLDKSGLPSDRFFAERPEGSVSTLKIQRTQQEDSAVYLCASSLNTGFNQPQHFGDGTRLSIL.

V usage is TRBV19 and J usage is TRBJ2-5; 12 positions match TRBD2. V was pared by 3 bases and J by 0 bases, with 8 bases of the junction left unmatched. The V gene's germline CDR1 is LNHDA and CDR2 SQIVND (reference sequence). The CDR3 sequence is 18 residues long. The CDR3 bases are TGTGCCAGTAGTATTAGCCTAGCGGGAGGGCACTACCAAGAGACCCAGTACTTC. It specifies CASSISLAGGHYQETQYF.

The chain recombines TRBV6-1 with TRBJ2-7, with TRBD1 matching over 7 bases. There are 17 residues in the CDR3. Looked up from germline, CDR1 is MNHNS and CDR2 is SASEGT. V lost 2 bases and J lost 2; bases outside the gene matches: 12. The CDR3 nucleotides read TGTGCCAGCAGTGAACGAGGAGGTGGACAGGCCGCCTACGAGCAGTACTTC. Amino acid sequence: CASSERGGGQAAYEQYF.

The chain uses TRBV5-1 and TRBJ2-2, with 8 bases lining up with TRBD1. This CDR3 region has 14 residues. The V segment lost 9 bases and the J segment 1 base; nucleotides outside the gene matches: 5. Germline assignment: CDR1 SGHRS and CDR2 YFSETQ. In nucleotides, the CDR3 is TGCGCCAACTCTGGACAGGGGAACACCGGGGAGCTGTTTTTT. Protein: CANSGQGNTGELFF.

The J gene is TRBJ2-5, the V gene TRBV7-3; no firm D call. The CDR3 extends over 13 amino acids. V was shortened by 4 bases and J by 5 bases, with 11 bases between the two germline ends. Germline assignment: CDR1 SGHTA and CDR2 FQGTGA. For the CDR3, the DNA is TGTGCCAGCAGCTCCGGCCCACAGGAGACCCAGTACTTC. As protein: CASSSGPQETQYF.

The rearrangement uses TRBV9 and TRBJ2-3, with TRBD2 matching over 10 bases. The CDR3 runs to 17 residues. The ends lost 2 bases at V and 6 bases at J; junction bases unmatched: 12. Germline CDR1 reads SGDLS; CDR2 reads YYNGEE. The CDR3 reads CASSVSGTSALADTQYF. CDR3 DNA: TGTGCCAGCAGCGTCTCCGGGACTAGCGCCCTGGCGGATACGCAGTATTTT.

V usage is TRBV18 and J usage is TRBJ2-6, with D unclear. The V and J ends lost 2 bases and 0 bases respectively, with 17 bases between them. The CDR3 is 19 amino acids. Germline assignment: CDR1 KGHSH and CDR2 LQKENI. The chain's CDR3 is CASSPVSLLHSSGANVLTF. The CDR3 DNA reads as TGTGCCAGCTCACCAGTCTCGCTGCTCCACTCCTCTGGGGCCAACGTCCTGACTTTC.

This chain links TRBV2 with TRBJ2-7; the D gene is possibly TRBD1 (6 bases). Trimming cost V 5 bases and J 3 bases, with 8 bases left between them. The CDR3 is 12 amino acids. Germline CDR1 is SNHLY and CDR2 is FYNNEI. CDR3 in amino acids: CASSLDSYEQYF. DNA of the CDR3: TGTGCCAGCAGTTTGGACAGCTACGAGCAGTACTTC.

The chain has TRBV7-9 and TRBJ2-7; TRBD1 agrees at 8 bases. The CDR3 extends over 13 amino acids. CDR1 and CDR2 from the germline V gene are SEHNR and FQNEAQ (reference sequence). Losses at the gene ends were 3 bases for V and 6 bases for J; bases not matched to a gene: 4. The CDR3 region has the DNA TGTGCCAGCAGCTTGACAGGGGCGGGCGAGCAGTACTTC. Translation gives CASSLTGAGEQYF.

This chain connects TRBV12-3 or TRBV12-4 to TRBJ1-5; 8 nucleotides agree with TRBD1. Losses at the gene ends were 3 bases for V and 5 bases for J; bases not matched to a gene: 0. The CDR3 length is 13 residues. The CDR3 spells CASSLTGDQPQHF. The CDR3, as DNA: TGTGCCAGCAGTTTGACAGGGGATCAGCCCCAGCATTTT.

The chain recombines TRBV9 with TRBJ1-1; 11 nucleotides agree with TRBD1. The V segment lost 3 bases and the J segment 3 bases; nucleotides outside the gene matches: 4. Germline V gene sequence: CDR1 SGDLS, CDR2 YYNGEE. The CDR3 sequence is 15 residues long. This CDR3 reads CASSDPGQGDTEAFF. The CDR3 nucleotides are TGTGCCAGCAGCGACCCGGGACAGGGGGACACTGAAGCTTTCTTT.

This clone appeared a single time. The chain has TRBV29-1 and TRBJ2-3; the match to TRBD2 covers 8 bases. The germline CDR1 and CDR2 sequences are SQVTM and ANQGSEA. V lost 4 bases to trimming and J lost 1 base; unmatched junction nucleotides: 10. The CDR3 is made up of 16 amino acids. CDR3 nucleotides: TGCAGCGTTGGGAGCGTAGCGGGGCGGGGCACAGATACGCAGTATTTT. Protein product: CSVGSVAGRGTDTQYF.

J is TRBJ1-2 and V is TRBV4-2; D perhaps matches TRBD1 (6 bases). V shed 0 bases and J shed 4 bases, with 18 bases lying between them. The CDR3 has 17 residues. CDR1 and CDR2 (germline): LGHNA, YNFKEQ. The chain's CDR3 is CASSQDIGQMTPYGYTF. The CDR3 coding sequence is TGTGCCAGCAGCCAAGATATTGGACAGATGACCCCCTATGGCTACACCTTC.

The rearrangement joins TRBV2 to TRBJ2-7; 8 bases map to TRBD1. The junction had 5 bases not matched to a gene; V was cut back by 7 bases and J by 6 bases. Per germline, CDR1 SNHLY and CDR2 FYNNEI. The CDR3 extends over 12 amino acids. The CDR3 sequence is CASIWTGSEQYF. As DNA, the CDR3 is TGTGCCAGCATATGGACAGGGAGCGAGCAGTACTTC.

In its sample, this clone was seen once. This chain connects TRBV11-2 to TRBJ1-2; 10 nucleotides agree with TRBD1. The germline CDR1 and CDR2 sequences are SGHAT and FQNNGV. The V and J ends lost 6 bases and 2 bases, in that order; junction bases with no gene match: 9. This CDR3 has 16 amino acids. Here the CDR3 reads CASRLQGTGANYGYTF. CDR3 nucleotides: TGTGCCAGCAGACTACAAGGGACAGGGGCGAACTATGGCTACACCTTC.

The V and J genes are TRBV19 and TRBJ2-1, with 7 bases fitting TRBD2. The CDR3 extends over 16 amino acids. The V and J ends lost 5 bases and 12 bases, in that order; junction bases with no gene match: 19. Germline-derived CDR1 and CDR2 are LNHDA and SQIVND (reference sequence). The CDR3 DNA sequence: TGTGCCAGTAGTTTAGTGGGCGGGGGACTCCTTGAAAGGCAGTTCTTC. This gives the protein CASSLVGGGLLERQFF.

The chain links TRBV28 to TRBJ1-1; D is perhaps TRBD1 (5 bases). The CDR3 extends over 11 amino acids. Germline-derived CDR1 and CDR2 are MDHEN and SYDVKM. Between the trimmed V and J ends, which lost 2 bases and 10 bases, there was a span of 8 bases. The CDR3 coding sequence is TGTGCCAGCAGTTTAAGGGGTGCAGCTTTCTTT. Protein product: CASSLRGAAFF.

The rearrangement uses TRBV28 and TRBJ1-3; unclear D gene. V was cut by 3 bases and J by 2 bases, with 11 bases left in between. The CDR3 is made up of 15 amino acids. Germline CDR1 MDHEN, CDR2 SYDVKM. The CDR3 region has the DNA TGTGCCAGCAGTTTCCGCGGGCGCCCTGGAAACACCATATATTTT. It specifies CASSFRGRPGNTIYF.

This clone was found once. The rearrangement uses TRBV5-4 and TRBJ1-2; D is perhaps TRBD1 (5 bases). The length of the CDR3 is 14 residues. Germline V gene lookup returns CDR1 SGHNT and CDR2 YYREEE (reference sequence). Trimming stripped 3 bases from V and 2 bases from J, with 11 bases between. The CDR3 loop is CASSWEGRNYGYTF. The CDR3 DNA is TGTGCCAGCAGCTGGGAGGGACGCAACTATGGCTACACCTTC.

The chain carries TRBV6-5 and TRBJ2-3; 8 bases match TRBD1. Looked up from germline, CDR1 is MNHEY and CDR2 is SVGAGI. There are 14 residues in the CDR3. V lost 8 bases, J lost 2 bases, and 6 bases stayed unmatched. The CDR3 nucleotides read TGTGCCAGCGGGTTGGACAGGGTCACAGATACGCAGTATTTT. Protein product: CASGLDRVTDTQYF.

The table lists this clone with a count of one. The V and J genes are TRBV5-1 and TRBJ2-3; D possibly corresponds to TRBD2 (5 bases). The V gene's germline CDR1 is SGHRS and CDR2 YFSETQ. The CDR3 consists of 14 residues. Deletions cut 4 bases from V and 2 bases from J, with 11 bases between. CDR3 nucleotides: TGCGCCAGCAGCCCGCGGGTAACCACAGATACGCAGTATTTT. Translation: CASSPRVTTDTQYF. The whole variable domain, filled in from reference TRBV5-1 and TRBJ2-3, reads KAGVTQTPRYLIKTRGQQVTLSCSPISGHRSVSWYQQTPGQGLQFLFEYFSETQRNKGNFPGRFSGRQFSNSRSEMNVSTLELGDSALYLCASSPRVTTDTQYFGPGTRLTVL.

This sequence joins TRBV14 and TRBJ1-5; no firm D call. There are 13 residues in the CDR3. Looked up from germline, CDR1 is SGHDN and CDR2 is FVKESK. The V gene lost 3 bases and the J gene lost 4 bases, with 7 bases spanning the gap. The CDR3, as DNA: TGTGCCAGCAGCCAGTCGGAGAATCAGCCCCAGCATTTT. It encodes CASSQSENQPQHF. Combining the CDR3 with reference TRBV14 and TRBJ1-5 gives the whole variable domain EAGVTQFPSHSVIEKGQTVTLRCDPISGHDNLYWYRRVMGKEIKFLLHFVKESKQDESGMPNNRFLAERTGGTYSTLKVQPAELEDSGVYFCASSQSENQPQHFGDGTRLSIL.

This clone came up once. The chain has TRBV7-2 and TRBJ1-2; maybe TRBD1 (6 bases). Trimming cost V 5 bases and J 5 bases, with 9 bases left between them. The CDR3 totals 12 residues. Germline V CDR1 and CDR2: SGHTA, FQGNSA. As DNA, the CDR3 is TGTGCCAGCAGCCGGACAGATTATGGCTACACCTTC. Amino acid sequence: CASSRTDYGYTF.

The gene calls are TRBV5-1 and TRBJ2-1, with D tentatively TRBD2 (6 bases). Germline V lookup: CDR1 SGHRS, CDR2 YFSETQ. The V and J ends lost 0 bases and 5 bases respectively, with 18 bases between them. The CDR3 is made up of 17 amino acids. CDR3 residues: CASSLAGHSGFNNEQFF. The CDR3 DNA reads TGCGCCAGCAGCTTGGCCGGTCATAGCGGATTCAACAATGAGCAGTTCTTC.

The V gene is TRBV7-8, the J gene TRBJ2-5; TRBD1 matches 8 bases. The CDR3 has 13 amino acids. Looked up from germline, CDR1 is SGHVS and CDR2 is FQNEAQ. Germline trimming cut 6 bases from V and 5 bases from J; bases unmatched to any gene: 5. This CDR3 is CASSYRGSETQYF. The CDR3 bases are TGTGCCAGCAGTTACAGGGGGAGTGAGACCCAGTACTTC.

The chain recombines TRBV5-6 with TRBJ1-1; 8 bases are a match to TRBD1. The CDR3 spans 13 residues. The V and J ends lost 4 bases and 11 bases, in that order; junction bases with no gene match: 10. Germline lookup yields CDR1 SGHDT and CDR2 YYEEEE. CDR3 sequence reads: CASSLNRQGRAFF. CDR3 coding DNA: TGTGCCAGCAGCCTGAACAGACAGGGGAGGGCTTTCTTT.

The V and J genes are TRBV18 and TRBJ2-1; TRBD1 matches at 8 bases. Per germline, CDR1 KGHSH and CDR2 LQKENI. With V trimmed by 5 bases and J by 3 bases, 6 bases remained unmatched. The CDR3 runs to 15 residues. The CDR3 DNA reads as TGTGCCAGCTCAATCGGGACAGGCAACTACAATGAGCAGTTCTTC. Translated, it gives CASSIGTGNYNEQFF.

The rearrangement uses TRBV5-6 and TRBJ2-7, with D uncertain. Trimming left V 4 bases short and J 0 bases short, with 20 bases between. Looked up from germline, CDR1 is SGHDT and CDR2 is YYEEEE. The CDR3 length is 17 residues. DNA of the CDR3: TGTGCCAGCAGCCCCTCCGGTGGTGGTGCCCACTCCTACGAGCAGTACTTC. The encoded protein is CASSPSGGGAHSYEQYF.

The chain links TRBV6-5 to TRBJ2-5; D is possibly TRBD2 (5 bases). This CDR3 has 13 residues. V was cut by 7 bases and J by 5 bases, with 14 bases left in between. The germline gives CDR1 MNHEY, CDR2 SVGAGI. CDR3 sequence: CASTRGSPETQYF. In nucleotides, the CDR3 is TGTGCCAGCACTCGAGGGAGTCCCGAGACCCAGTACTTC.